This record covers a single T cell receptor beta chain. Its antigen is as yet unknown. The length of the CDR3 is 14 residues. The V gene's germline CDR1 is SGHTS and CDR2 YDEGEE. The ends were cut back, 0 bases at V and 3 bases at J, with 9 bases in the middle. The sample comes from a study of T cell responses to AZD1222 COVID-19 vaccine. Study observations and caveats: Donors, mostly white British, included more females; clonal diversity was possibly underestimated. CD4 TCRs associated with vaccination spanned spike, dominating at 160-218 and 743-854. Spike-specific TCR breadth and depth grew following two AZD1222 doses. All repertoire sampling was performed exclusively after the peak T cell response.

Using immunoSEQ multiplex PCR, the repertoire was profiled, and TCRdb retains in-frame clones only, with some absent. Here the sample spans about 140,000 clones, 75% to 95% being singletons. This specimen consisted of peripheral blood, obtained on day 0 of AZD1222 vaccination. This TCR was sampled from an adult in good health. V usage is TRBV5-8 and J usage is TRBJ1-1; TRBD1 might be the D (6 bases). The CDR3 is CASSLDGGYTEAFF. CDR3 in DNA: TGTGCCAGCAGCTTGGACGGGGGCTACACTGAAGCTTTCTTT.